Below, 30 T cell receptor beta chains from the same sample are listed, as sequenced in a study of T cells after yellow fever vaccination. Via MiXCR, TCRdb re-called the 5' RACE reads, giving one row per CDR3 protein. The table has about 69,000 distinct CDR3 sequences, approximately 5.9% seen once. Specimen: CD4+ T cells sorted from PBMCs, collected approximately 15 days after the first yellow fever vaccination. The receptor set was obtained from a man aged 18 to 29 who received the YFV17D yellow fever vaccine.

This clonotype was observed once. The V call is TRBV7-2, the J call TRBJ2-5; D is ambiguous. Germline-derived CDR1 and CDR2 are SGHTA and FQGNSA. The CDR3 covers 14 residues. Between the trimmed V and J ends, which lost 5 bases and 3 bases, there was a span of 13 bases. CDR3 bases: TGTGCCAGCAGCGCCCGACCTGGGGAAGAGACCCAGTACTTC. Translation gives CASSARPGEETQYF.

This clonotype was recorded at least ten times. The chain recombines TRBV9 with TRBJ2-5, with TRBD2 identical over 9 bases. Germline CDR1 and CDR2: SGDLS and YYNGEE. The junction had 9 bases not matched to a gene; V was cut back by 4 bases and J by 5 bases. The CDR3 has 15 residues. The CDR3 DNA sequence: TGTGCCAGCAGCCCCCAGGCGGGGGGGCACGAGACCCAGTACTTC. This gives the protein CASSPQAGGHETQYF.

This clonotype was seen ten or more times. The chain has TRBV20-1 and TRBJ1-1; D gene uncertain. Germline loops: CDR1 DFQATT, CDR2 SNEGSKA (reference sequence). There are 13 residues in the CDR3. V lost 3 bases, J lost 1 base, and 9 bases lay in between. This CDR3 is CSASGRWNTEAFF. The CDR3, as DNA: TGCAGTGCTAGCGGCAGATGGAACACTGAAGCTTTCTTT.

This clonotype was seen at least ten times. This sequence joins TRBV7-8 and TRBJ1-2, with D possibly being TRBD1 (5 bases). Germline CDR1 SGHVS, CDR2 FQNEAQ. There are 14 residues in the CDR3. Trimming cost V 1 base and J 7 bases, with 13 bases left between them. CDR3 region: CASSLVTQAGGYTF. CDR3 in DNA: TGTGCCAGCAGCTTAGTCACACAGGCCGGTGGCTACACCTTC.

There are many counts of this clonotype. The V and J genes are TRBV20-1 and TRBJ2-3, with D tentatively TRBD1 or TRBD2 (5 bases each). Trimming took 7 bases from V and 8 from J, leaving 22 bases between them. The CDR3 contains 14 residues. Germline assignment: CDR1 DFQATT and CDR2 SNEGSKA (reference sequence). In DNA, the CDR3 is TGCAGTGAGAGAGGGGCCTCACAGGAAAGTACGCAGTATTTT. Translating it yields CSERGASQESTQYF.

This clonotype showed up many times. The rearrangement links TRBV2 to TRBJ1-4; D gene ambiguous. V was cut by 8 bases and J by 0 bases, with 10 bases left in between. This CDR3 has 14 amino acids. Germline CDR1 is SNHLY and CDR2 is FYNNEI. In DNA, the CDR3 is TGTGCCAGCCAAAGCGAGGCAACTAATGAAAAACTGTTTTTT. This gives the protein CASQSEATNEKLFF.

This clonotype was seen ten or more times. J is TRBJ1-6 and V is TRBV12-3 or TRBV12-4, with D possibly TRBD1 on 6 matching bases. V lost 5 bases and J 6 bases, leaving 11 bases between the germline ends. This CDR3 spans 14 amino acids. For the CDR3, the DNA is TGTGCCAGCAGTGAACAGGGTATTAATTCACCCCTCCACTTT. Translation: CASSEQGINSPLHF.

Ten or more counts support this clonotype. This rearrangement joins TRBV7-9 to TRBJ2-5, with D possibly called TRBD1 or TRBD2 (7 bases each). The CDR3 extends over 15 amino acids. V was shortened by 6 bases and J by 2 bases, with 16 bases between the two germline ends. Germline V gene lookup returns CDR1 SEHNR and CDR2 FQNEAQ (reference sequence). DNA for the CDR3: TGTGCCAGCAGTTCGCAGGGGGGGAAGCAAGAGACCCAGTACTTC. It is translated as CASSSQGGKQETQYF. The variable domain in full, completed from reference TRBV7-9 and TRBJ2-5, reads DTGVSQNPRHKITKRGQNVTFRCDPISEHNRLYWYRQTLGQGPEFLTYFQNEAQLEKSRLLSDRFSAERPKGSFSTLEIQRTEQGDSAMYLCASSSQGGKQETQYFGPGTRLLVL.

This clonotype was seen ten or more times. The chain joins TRBV9 to TRBJ2-7; perhaps TRBD2 as D (5 bases). V lost 0 bases and J 1 base, leaving 8 bases between the germline ends. The CDR3 is made up of 14 amino acids. CDR1 and CDR2 (germline): SGDLS, YYNGEE. CDR3 sequence: CASSVGGSSYEQYF. CDR3 coding DNA: TGTGCCAGCAGCGTAGGAGGGTCTTCCTACGAGCAGTACTTC.

This clonotype was observed at least ten times. The chain recombines TRBV5-1 with TRBJ2-5, with 9 positions matching TRBD1. The junction had 1 base not matched to a gene; V was cut back by 3 bases and J by 1 base. The CDR3 length is 14 residues. Germline CDR1 reads SGHRS; CDR2 reads YFSETQ. CDR3 nucleotides: TGCGCCAGCAGCTCACAGGGGGCCCAAGAGACCCAGTACTTC. Its protein product is CASSSQGAQETQYF. The full variable domain, in which reference TRBV5-1 and TRBJ2-5 provide the parts outside the CDR3, is KAGVTQTPRYLIKTRGQQVTLSCSPISGHRSVSWYQQTPGQGLQFLFEYFSETQRNKGNFPGRFSGRQFSNSRSEMNVSTLELGDSALYLCASSSQGAQETQYFGPGTRLLVL.

This clonotype was seen ten or more times. This sequence joins TRBV7-2 and TRBJ2-1; possible D gene TRBD1, 7 bases. This CDR3 spans 15 amino acids. Trimming took off 4 bases at V and 15 bases at J, with 25 bases between the two ends. The germline V gene encodes CDR1 SGHTA and CDR2 FQGNSA. This CDR3 is CASSSSHAGQPVLFF. The CDR3 region has the DNA TGTGCCAGCAGCTCATCACATGCGGGACAGCCGGTCCTGTTCTTC. The full variable domain, in which reference TRBV7-2 and TRBJ2-1 provide the parts outside the CDR3, is GAGVSQSPSNKVTEKGKDVELRCDPISGHTALYWYRQSLGQGLEFLIYFQGNSAPDKSGLPSDRFSAERTGGSVSTLTIQRTQQEDSAVYLCASSSSHAGQPVLFFGPGTRLTVL.

This clonotype was found many times. The J gene is TRBJ2-1, the V gene TRBV4-3; no definite D call. The V end was cut by 1 base, the J end by 4 bases, with 11 bases between. The CDR3 length is 15 residues. Germline V lookup: CDR1 LGHNA, CDR2 YSLEER. The CDR3 DNA is TGCGCCAGCAGCCAAGGCTCATACACTTACAATGAGCAGTTCTTC. Its protein is CASSQGSYTYNEQFF.

This clonotype was observed at least ten times. The gene calls are TRBV5-1 and TRBJ1-5; D may be TRBD1 (6 bases). This CDR3 region has 15 residues. Germline values: CDR1 SGHRS, CDR2 YFSETQ. V was trimmed by 0 bases and J by 3 bases, leaving 10 bases between them. CDR3 residues: CASSLGGGPNQPQHF. In DNA form, the CDR3 reads TGCGCCAGCAGCTTGGGGGGGGGGCCCAATCAGCCCCAGCATTTT.

This clonotype was recorded many times. This rearrangement joins TRBV7-3 to TRBJ1-2; unclear D gene. V lost 5 bases and J lost 2, with 15 bases in between. Per germline, CDR1 SGHTA and CDR2 FQGTGA. The CDR3 is 15 residues long. CDR3 in DNA: TGTGCCAGCAGCCCCTGGTCGGGGTCCAACTATGGCTACACCTTC. Translated: CASSPWSGSNYGYTF.

This clonotype was recorded at least ten times. This chain uses TRBV7-2 with TRBJ1-6; D unresolved. Germline CDR1 is SGHTA and CDR2 is FQGNSA. V gave up 4 bases and J gave up 10 bases, with 14 bases separating them. This CDR3 spans 14 amino acids. CDR3 sequence reads: CASSSAYGRSPLHF. CDR3 DNA: TGTGCCAGCAGCTCAGCCTACGGCCGATCACCCCTCCACTTT.

At least ten counts were recorded for this clonotype. This CDR3 is CASSQEWRYDYNEQFF. The CDR3, as DNA: TGTGCCAGCAGCCAAGAGTGGCGGTACGACTACAATGAGCAGTTCTTC. The chain is built from TRBV3-1 and TRBJ2-1, with D hard to call. The V gene's germline CDR1 is LGHDT and CDR2 YNNKEL (reference sequence). Trimming stripped 0 bases from V and 3 bases from J, with 12 bases between. The CDR3 length is 16 residues.

This clonotype was counted many times. V and J are TRBV20-1 and TRBJ2-1; unclear D gene. This CDR3 comprises 14 residues. Germline V lookup: CDR1 DFQATT, CDR2 SNEGSKA (reference sequence). V lost 3 bases to trimming and J lost 1 base, with 10 bases between them. The CDR3 sequence: CSASPASSYNEQFF. The CDR3 nucleotides are TGCAGTGCTAGCCCCGCGTCATCCTACAATGAGCAGTTCTTC.

This clonotype was counted many times. This sequence joins TRBV11-2 and TRBJ2-3; 7 nucleotides line up with TRBD1. This CDR3 is 13 amino acids long. Per germline, CDR1 SGHAT and CDR2 FQNNGV. The V and J ends lost 5 bases and 7 bases, in that order; junction bases with no gene match: 6. CDR3 sequence reads: CASSLDRAHTQYF. CDR3 DNA sequence: TGTGCCAGCAGCCTCGACAGGGCCCATACGCAGTATTTT.

This clonotype came up many times. One end of the junction varies from germline; a read error may be responsible. The chain has TRBV5-1 and TRBJ2-5, with D unresolved. This CDR3 contains 15 residues. Per germline, CDR1 SGHRS and CDR2 YFSETQ. The DNA for the CDR3 is TGCGCCAGCAGTTTGGCCGTTGGGGTCCAAGAGACCCAGTACTTC. Its translation: CASSLAVGVQETQYF.

This clonotype has a count of ten or more. The gene calls are TRBV12-3 or TRBV12-4 and TRBJ2-5; a weak D match, TRBD2 (5 bases). V was clipped by 7 bases and J by 7 bases, with 19 bases between them. The CDR3 extends over 14 amino acids. The CDR3 here is CASTPEAQVGTQYF. CDR3 sequence (DNA): TGTGCCAGCACCCCGGAGGCCCAGGTCGGGACCCAGTACTTC.

This clonotype was detected many times. This chain links TRBV7-2 with TRBJ2-1; TRBD1 matches at 8 bases. Trimming took 3 bases from V and 6 from J; bases not matched to a gene: 4. Germline loops: CDR1 SGHTA, CDR2 FQGNSA. CDR3 length: 14 amino acids. The CDR3 loop is CASSLDQGANEQFF. CDR3 in DNA: TGTGCCAGCAGCTTGGACCAGGGGGCCAATGAGCAGTTCTTC.

This clonotype came up many times. This chain joins TRBV5-1 and TRBJ2-6; 8 bases are shared with TRBD1. CDR3 length equals 15 residues. Germline V gene lookup returns CDR1 SGHRS and CDR2 YFSETQ. With 3 bases clipped from V and 4 bases from J, the junction kept 3 bases outside the gene matches. CDR3 sequence: CASSSGGGGANVLTF. The DNA for the CDR3 is TGCGCCAGCAGCTCAGGGGGCGGAGGGGCCAACGTCCTGACTTTC.

In this sample, this clonotype turned up many times. The chain is built from TRBV12-3 or TRBV12-4 and TRBJ2-3, with D possibly matching TRBD2 (6 bases). Between the trimmed V and J ends, which lost 6 bases and 3 bases, there was a span of 13 bases. The CDR3 contains 14 residues. DNA of the CDR3: TGTGCCAGCAGCCCCCGGGACTTAACAGATACGCAGTATTTT. This gives the protein CASSPRDLTDTQYF.

This clonotype was detected ten times or more. The V call is TRBV3-1, the J call TRBJ2-3; D is unclear. The germline CDR1 and CDR2 sequences are LGHDT and YNNKEL (reference sequence). The CDR3 spans 15 residues. The V end was cut by 0 bases, the J end by 4 bases, with 11 bases between. The CDR3 DNA is TGTGCCAGCAGCCAAGATGTCCCCGACCCAGATACGCAGTATTTT. Protein sequence: CASSQDVPDPDTQYF.

This clonotype was seen at least ten times. The J gene is TRBJ1-2, the V gene TRBV7-2; D not certain. CDR3 length equals 14 residues. Germline V gene data show CDR1 as SGHTA and CDR2 as FQGNSA. The germline V and J ends were trimmed by 3 bases and 8 bases, with 16 bases remaining between them. CDR3 loop: CASSFWEGLGGYTF. CDR3 nucleotide sequence: TGTGCCAGCAGCTTCTGGGAGGGCCTCGGGGGCTACACCTTC. Filled out from reference TRBV7-2 and TRBJ1-2, the complete variable domain reads GAGVSQSPSNKVTEKGKDVELRCDPISGHTALYWYRQSLGQGLEFLIYFQGNSAPDKSGLPSDRFSAERTGGSVSTLTIQRTQQEDSAVYLCASSFWEGLGGYTFGSGTRLTVV.

This clonotype was counted a single time. The chain employs TRBV4-2 and TRBJ2-2; a weak D match, TRBD2 (6 bases). Trimming shortened V by 0 bases and J by 11 bases, and 19 bases separated the two germline ends. Germline-derived CDR1 and CDR2 are LGHNA and YNFKEQ. The CDR3 is made up of 16 amino acids. The CDR3 is CASSQEGRVPGGELFF. The DNA for the CDR3 is TGTGCCAGCAGCCAAGAGGGCCGGGTCCCCGGGGGAGAGCTGTTTTTT.

This clonotype was observed many times. This sequence joins TRBV15 and TRBJ2-1; D might be TRBD1 (6 bases). V was clipped by 1 base and J by 8 bases, with 27 bases between them. There are 19 residues in the CDR3. The germline V gene encodes CDR1 LNHNV and CDR2 YYDKDF (reference sequence). This chain's CDR3 is CATSRGIATGTLGSDEQFF. The DNA for the CDR3 is TGTGCCACCAGCAGAGGCATTGCTACCGGGACATTAGGCAGCGATGAGCAGTTCTTC.

Ten or more counts support this clonotype. V usage is TRBV5-1 and J usage is TRBJ2-1; 7 nucleotides agree with TRBD1. The ends lost 7 bases at V and 9 bases at J; junction bases unmatched: 13. This CDR3 is 14 amino acids long. Per the germline V gene, CDR1 is SGHRS and CDR2 is YFSETQ. The CDR3 is CASDRAPGRSEQFF. CDR3 nucleotide sequence: TGCGCCAGCGACAGGGCTCCGGGGCGAAGTGAGCAGTTCTTC.

The table lists this clonotype with many counts. V is TRBV5-1 and J is TRBJ2-6; 9 nucleotides align to TRBD1. The germline V gene encodes CDR1 SGHRS and CDR2 YFSETQ. The V and J ends lost 9 bases and 4 bases, in that order; junction bases with no gene match: 11. CDR3 size: 16 residues. The CDR3 DNA reads TGCGCCACAGCGACAGGGGGTCTTATGGGGGCCAACGTCCTGACTTTC. Its protein is CATATGGLMGANVLTF.

J is TRBJ1-1 and V is TRBV12-3 or TRBV12-4; D is ambiguous. The CDR3 totals 14 residues. The germline V and J ends were trimmed by 3 bases and 0 bases, with 8 bases remaining between them. DNA of the CDR3: TGTGCCAGCAGTTTTAGGGTTTTGAACACTGAAGCTTTCTTT. Translated: CASSFRVLNTEAFF.